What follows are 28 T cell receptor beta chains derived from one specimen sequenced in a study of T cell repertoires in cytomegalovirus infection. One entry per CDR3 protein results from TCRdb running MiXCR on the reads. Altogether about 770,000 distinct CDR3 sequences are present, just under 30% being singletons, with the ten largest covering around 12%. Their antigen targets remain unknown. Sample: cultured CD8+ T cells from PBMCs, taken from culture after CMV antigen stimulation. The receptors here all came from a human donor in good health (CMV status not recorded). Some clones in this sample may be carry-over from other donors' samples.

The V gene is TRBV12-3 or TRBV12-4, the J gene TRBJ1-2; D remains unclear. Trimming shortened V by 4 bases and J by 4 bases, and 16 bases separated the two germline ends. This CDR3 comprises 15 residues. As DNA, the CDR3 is TGTGCCAGCAGTTGGACCGACTCCAGGATCTATGGCTACACCTTC. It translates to CASSWTDSRIYGYTF.

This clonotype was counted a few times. This chain's CDR3 is CASSFKKLGPLNEKLFF. As DNA, the CDR3 is TGTGCCAGCAGTTTTAAAAAACTTGGTCCTCTTAATGAAAAACTGTTTTTT. V and J are TRBV12-3 or TRBV12-4 and TRBJ1-4; no firm D call. CDR3 length: 17 amino acids. Trimming stripped 3 bases from V and 4 bases from J, with 18 bases between.

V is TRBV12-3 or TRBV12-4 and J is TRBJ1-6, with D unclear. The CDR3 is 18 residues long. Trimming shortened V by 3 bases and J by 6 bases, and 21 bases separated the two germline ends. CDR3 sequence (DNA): TGTGCCAGCAGTTTCCTTATAGATGGGCGGCCCGGTAATTCACCCCTCCACTTT. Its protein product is CASSFLIDGRPGNSPLHF.

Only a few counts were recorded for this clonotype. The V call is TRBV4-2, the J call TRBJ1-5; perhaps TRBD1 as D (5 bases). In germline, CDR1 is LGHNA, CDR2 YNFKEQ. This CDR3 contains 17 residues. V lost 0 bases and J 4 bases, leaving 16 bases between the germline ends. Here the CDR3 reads CASSQDFTGTSNQPQHF. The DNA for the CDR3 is TGTGCCAGCAGCCAAGACTTTACGGGGACGTCGAATCAGCCCCAGCATTTT.

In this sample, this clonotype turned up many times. CDR3 in amino acids: CASLSRRGGYNEQFF. The CDR3 region has the DNA TGTGCCAGCTTATCTCGGCGGGGTGGATACAATGAGCAGTTCTTC. The gene calls are TRBV28 and TRBJ2-1; perhaps TRBD2 as D (6 bases). Trimming left V 8 bases short and J 4 bases short, with 18 bases between. CDR1 is MDHEN, CDR2 SYDVKM, per germline. This CDR3 has 15 residues.

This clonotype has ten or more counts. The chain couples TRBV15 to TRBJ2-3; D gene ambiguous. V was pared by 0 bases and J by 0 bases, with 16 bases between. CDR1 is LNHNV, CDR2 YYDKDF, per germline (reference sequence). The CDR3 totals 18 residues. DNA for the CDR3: TGTGCCACCAGCAGAGACGCCCAGGAACGTGGTAGCACAGATACGCAGTATTTT. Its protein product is CATSRDAQERGSTDTQYF.

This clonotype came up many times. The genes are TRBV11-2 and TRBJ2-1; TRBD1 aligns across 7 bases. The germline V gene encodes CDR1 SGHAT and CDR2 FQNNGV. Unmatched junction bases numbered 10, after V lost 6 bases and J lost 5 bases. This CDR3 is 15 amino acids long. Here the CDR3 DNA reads TGTGCCAGCAGTTCGCCCGACAGGGTCAACAATGAGCAGTTCTTC. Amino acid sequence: CASSSPDRVNNEQFF.

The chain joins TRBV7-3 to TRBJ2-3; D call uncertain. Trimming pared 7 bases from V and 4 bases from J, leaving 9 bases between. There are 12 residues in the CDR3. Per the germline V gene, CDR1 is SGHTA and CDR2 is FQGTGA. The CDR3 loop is CASIVEADTQYF. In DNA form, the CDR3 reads TGTGCCAGCATCGTAGAAGCAGATACGCAGTATTTT.

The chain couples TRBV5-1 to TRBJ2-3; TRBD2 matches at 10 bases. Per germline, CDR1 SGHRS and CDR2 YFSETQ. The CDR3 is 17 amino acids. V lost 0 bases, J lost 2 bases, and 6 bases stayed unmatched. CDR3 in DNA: TGCGCCAGCAGCTTGGAGGATAGCGGGGGGTTCACAGATACGCAGTATTTT. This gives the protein CASSLEDSGGFTDTQYF.

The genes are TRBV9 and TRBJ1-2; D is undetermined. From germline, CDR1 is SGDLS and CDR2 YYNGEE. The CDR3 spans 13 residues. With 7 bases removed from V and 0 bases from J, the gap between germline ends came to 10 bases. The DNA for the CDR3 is TGTGCCAGCGGCAGAACAACTAACTATGGCTACACCTTC. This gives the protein CASGRTTNYGYTF.

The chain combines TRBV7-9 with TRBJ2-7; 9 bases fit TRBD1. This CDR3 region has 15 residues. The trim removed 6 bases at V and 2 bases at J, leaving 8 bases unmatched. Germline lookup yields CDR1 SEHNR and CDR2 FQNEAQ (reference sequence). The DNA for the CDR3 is TGTGCCAGCAGACCAACAGGGGGCCTAACCTACGAGCAGTACTTC. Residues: CASRPTGGLTYEQYF. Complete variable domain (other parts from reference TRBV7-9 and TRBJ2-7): DTGVSQNPRHKITKRGQNVTFRCDPISEHNRLYWYRQTLGQGPEFLTYFQNEAQLEKSRLLSDRFSAERPKGSFSTLEIQRTEQGDSAMYLCASRPTGGLTYEQYFGPGTRLTVT.

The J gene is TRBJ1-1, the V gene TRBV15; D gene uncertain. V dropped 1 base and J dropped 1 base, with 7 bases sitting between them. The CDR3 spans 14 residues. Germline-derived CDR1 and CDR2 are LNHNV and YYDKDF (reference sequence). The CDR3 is CATSRGFENTEAFF. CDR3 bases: TGTGCCACCAGCAGAGGTTTTGAGAACACTGAAGCTTTCTTT.

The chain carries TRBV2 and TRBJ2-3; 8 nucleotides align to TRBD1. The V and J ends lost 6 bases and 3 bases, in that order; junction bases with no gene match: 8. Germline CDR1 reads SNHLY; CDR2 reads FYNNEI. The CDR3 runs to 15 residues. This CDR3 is CASREGRGLTDTQYF. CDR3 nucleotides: TGTGCCAGCAGGGAGGGCAGGGGGCTTACAGATACGCAGTATTTT.

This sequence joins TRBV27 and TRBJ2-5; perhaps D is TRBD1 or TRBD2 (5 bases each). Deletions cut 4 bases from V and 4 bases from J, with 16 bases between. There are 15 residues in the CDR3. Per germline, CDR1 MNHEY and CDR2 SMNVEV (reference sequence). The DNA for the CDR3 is TGTGCCAGCAGTTCGGGACGCCCCCCCCCAGAGACCCAGTACTTC. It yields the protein CASSSGRPPPETQYF.

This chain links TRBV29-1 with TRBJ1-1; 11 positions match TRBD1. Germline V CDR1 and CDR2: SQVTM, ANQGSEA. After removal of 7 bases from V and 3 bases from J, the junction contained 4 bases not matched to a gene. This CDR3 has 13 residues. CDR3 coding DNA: TGCAGCGCCGGACAGGGGGCGTACACTGAAGCTTTCTTT. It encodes CSAGQGAYTEAFF.

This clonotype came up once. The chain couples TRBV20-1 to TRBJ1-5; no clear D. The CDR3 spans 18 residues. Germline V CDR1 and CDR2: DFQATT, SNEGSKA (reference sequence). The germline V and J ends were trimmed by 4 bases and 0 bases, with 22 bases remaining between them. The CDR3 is CSATYPGEAYYSNQPQHF. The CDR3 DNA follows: TGCAGTGCTACCTACCCGGGAGAAGCCTATTATAGCAATCAGCCCCAGCATTTT.

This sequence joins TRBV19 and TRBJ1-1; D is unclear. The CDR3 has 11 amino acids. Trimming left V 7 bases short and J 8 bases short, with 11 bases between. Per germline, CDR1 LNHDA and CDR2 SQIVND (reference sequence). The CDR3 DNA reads TGTGCCAGTACCGCTGGACCGGAAGCTTTCTTT. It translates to CASTAGPEAFF.

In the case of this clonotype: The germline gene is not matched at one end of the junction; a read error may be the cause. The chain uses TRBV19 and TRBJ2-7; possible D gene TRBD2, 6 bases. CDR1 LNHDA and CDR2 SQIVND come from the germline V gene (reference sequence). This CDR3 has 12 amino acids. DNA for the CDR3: TGTGCCAGTAGTATAGGCGGGGCAGCGCGGTTCTTC. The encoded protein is CASSIGGAARFF.

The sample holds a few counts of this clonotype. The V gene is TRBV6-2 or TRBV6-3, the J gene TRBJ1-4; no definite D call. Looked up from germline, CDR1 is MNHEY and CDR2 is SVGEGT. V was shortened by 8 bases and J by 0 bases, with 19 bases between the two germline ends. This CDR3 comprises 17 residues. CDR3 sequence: CASEAGIRVATNEKLFF. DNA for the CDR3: TGTGCCAGCGAAGCCGGGATCCGAGTTGCAACTAATGAAAAACTGTTTTTT.

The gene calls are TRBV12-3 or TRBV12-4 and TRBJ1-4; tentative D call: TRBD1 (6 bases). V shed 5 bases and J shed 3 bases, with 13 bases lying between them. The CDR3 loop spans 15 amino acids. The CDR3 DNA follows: TGTGCCAGCAGTCGCTCCGGGACATCTAATGAAAAACTGTTTTTT. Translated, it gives CASSRSGTSNEKLFF.

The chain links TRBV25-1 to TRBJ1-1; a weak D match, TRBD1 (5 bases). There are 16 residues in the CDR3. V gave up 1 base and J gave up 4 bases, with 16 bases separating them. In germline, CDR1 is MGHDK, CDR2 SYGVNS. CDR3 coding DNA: TGTGCCAGCAGTGAATTTTTCAGGGAAATGGGCACTGAAGCTTTCTTT. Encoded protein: CASSEFFREMGTEAFF.

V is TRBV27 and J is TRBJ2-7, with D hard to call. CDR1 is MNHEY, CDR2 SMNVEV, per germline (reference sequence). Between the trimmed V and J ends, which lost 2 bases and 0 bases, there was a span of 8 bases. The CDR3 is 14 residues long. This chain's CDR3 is CASSLTVNSYEQYF. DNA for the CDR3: TGTGCCAGCAGTTTAACAGTTAACTCCTACGAGCAGTACTTC.

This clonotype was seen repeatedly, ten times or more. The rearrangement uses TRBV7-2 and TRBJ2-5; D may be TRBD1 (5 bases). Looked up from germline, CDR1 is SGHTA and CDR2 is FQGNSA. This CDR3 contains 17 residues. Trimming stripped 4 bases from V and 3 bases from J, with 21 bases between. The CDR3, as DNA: TGTGCCAGCAGCTCACACTCGTGGACGAAAGGGGAAGAGACCCAGTACTTC. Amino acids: CASSSHSWTKGEETQYF.

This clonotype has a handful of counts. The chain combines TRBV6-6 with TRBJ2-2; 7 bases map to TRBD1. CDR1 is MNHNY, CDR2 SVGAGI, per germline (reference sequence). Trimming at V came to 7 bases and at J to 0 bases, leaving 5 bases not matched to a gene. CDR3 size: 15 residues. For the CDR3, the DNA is TGTGCCAGCACCGGTGACAGGGCGAACACCGGGGAGCTGTTTTTT. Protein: CASTGDRANTGELFF.

CDR3 bases: TGTGCCAGACGTAAGAGGGGCGCGAACTATGGCTACACCTTC. Translated, it gives CARRKRGANYGYTF. The rearrangement links TRBV5-6 to TRBJ1-2; D perhaps matches TRBD1 (5 bases). V lost 8 bases to trimming and J lost 2 bases, with 16 bases between them. The CDR3 is made up of 14 amino acids. CDR1 is SGHDT and CDR2 is YYEEEE in the germline V gene.

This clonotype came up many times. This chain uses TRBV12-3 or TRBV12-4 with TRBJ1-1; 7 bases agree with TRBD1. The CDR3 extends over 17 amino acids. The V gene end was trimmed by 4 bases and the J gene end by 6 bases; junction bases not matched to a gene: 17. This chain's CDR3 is CASSSRVRQGEVSEAFF. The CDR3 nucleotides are TGTGCCAGCAGTTCTCGAGTCCGACAGGGCGAGGTATCTGAAGCTTTCTTT.

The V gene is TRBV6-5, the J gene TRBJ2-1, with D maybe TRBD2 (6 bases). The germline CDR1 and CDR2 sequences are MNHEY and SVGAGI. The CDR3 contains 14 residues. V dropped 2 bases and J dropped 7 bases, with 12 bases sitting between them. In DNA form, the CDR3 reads TGTGCCAGCAGTTACCGGGACTTAAGGAATGAGCAGTTCTTC. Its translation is CASSYRDLRNEQFF.

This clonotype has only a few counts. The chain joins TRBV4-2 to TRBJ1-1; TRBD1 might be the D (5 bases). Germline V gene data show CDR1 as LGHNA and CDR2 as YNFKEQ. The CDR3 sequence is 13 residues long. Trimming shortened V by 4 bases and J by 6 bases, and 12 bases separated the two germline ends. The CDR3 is CASSRGAAAEAFF. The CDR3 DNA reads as TGTGCCAGCAGCCGCGGGGCGGCGGCTGAAGCTTTCTTT.